This TCR beta chain appears in the sequencing data of a study of siplizumab effects on memory and regulatory T cells. Notes on the study in general: Naive T cells looked more diverse than memory cells, and they looked like major contributors to the alloresponse.

This clone was observed a handful of times. Its specificity is unknown. Assay used: immunoSEQ multiplex PCR; TCRdb lists only in-frame clones, some missing. The sample yields about 100,000 clones, about 90% seen once. The source material was non-Treg CD4+ T cells sorted from blood. The clonotype comes from a human donor in good health.

DNA for the CDR3: TGTGCCAGCAGGACTAGCGGGAGCGAGGAGACCCAGTACTTC. Its translation: CASRTSGSEETQYF. V and J are TRBV21-1 and TRBJ2-5; TRBD2, the table's D call, lacks a check against the DNA. TRBV21-1 is a pseudogene segment. This CDR3 is 14 amino acids long.